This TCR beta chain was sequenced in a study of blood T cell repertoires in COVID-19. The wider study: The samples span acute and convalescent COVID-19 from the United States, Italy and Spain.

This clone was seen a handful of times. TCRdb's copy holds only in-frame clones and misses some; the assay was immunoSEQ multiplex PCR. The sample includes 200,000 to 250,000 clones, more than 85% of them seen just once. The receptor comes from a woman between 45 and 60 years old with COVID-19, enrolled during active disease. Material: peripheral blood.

The CDR3 loop reads CASSLTGSMEKLFF. CDR3 bases: TGTGCCAGTAGTTTAACAGGGTCAATGGAAAAACTGTTTTTT. The chain couples TRBV19 to TRBJ1-4; a possible D gene is TRBD1 (6 bases). The ends were cut back, 5 bases at V and 8 bases at J, with 15 bases in the middle. The CDR3 extends over 14 amino acids. The germline V gene has CDR1 LNHDA and CDR2 SQIVND (reference sequence).